The 13 T cell receptor beta chains in this list originate from one sample, sequenced in a study of blood T cell repertoires in COVID-19. The protocol was immunoSEQ multiplex PCR, while the TCRdb copy is restricted to in-frame clones and leaves out a portion. The sample lists 110,000 to 150,000 clones; approximately 85% were seen once. The material sequenced was peripheral blood. These receptors came from an elderly woman with acute or convalescent COVID-19.

The chain uses TRBV2 and TRBJ1-2, with TRBD1 matching 9 bases. J lost 7 bases, V lost 0 bases, and 6 bases had no gene match. CDR1 is SNHLY and CDR2 is FYNNEI in the germline V gene. This CDR3 is built from 15 residues. CDR3 in DNA: TGTGCCAGCAGTGAAGCCGTTCGGACAGGGGCTGGCTACACCTTC. This encodes CASSEAVRTGAGYTF.

This chain's CDR3 is CASSGGVYNEQFF. CDR3 coding DNA: TGTGCCAGCAGTGGGGGGGTATACAATGAGCAGTTCTTC. J is TRBJ2-1 and V is TRBV12-3 or TRBV12-4, with TRBD2 matching over 7 bases. The CDR3 is 13 amino acids. The V segment lost 5 bases and the J segment 4 bases; nucleotides outside the gene matches: 2.

This chain joins TRBV19 and TRBJ1-5; 7 nucleotides line up with TRBD1. The junction had 24 bases not matched to a gene; V was cut back by 8 bases and J by 8 bases. Germline V lookup: CDR1 LNHDA, CDR2 SQIVND (reference sequence). The CDR3 consists of 18 residues. The CDR3: CASGQPGQLLLAIKPQHF. The CDR3 nucleotides are TGTGCCAGTGGCCAACCGGGACAGTTACTATTAGCAATCAAGCCCCAGCATTTT.

V gene TRBV7-8 combines with J gene TRBJ1-6; weak D call: TRBD1 (5 bases). Deletions cut 2 bases from V and 8 bases from J, with 10 bases between. Germline loops: CDR1 SGHVS, CDR2 FQNEAQ. The CDR3 consists of 14 residues. In nucleotides, the CDR3 is TGTGCCAGCAGCTTATCAGGGATTCATTCACCCCTCCACTTT. Residues: CASSLSGIHSPLHF.

In its sample, this clone was seen a few times. This rearrangement joins TRBV28 to TRBJ1-2; weak D call: TRBD1 (5 bases). The ends were cut back, 6 bases at V and 4 bases at J, with 9 bases in the middle. The CDR3 consists of 12 residues. Germline lookup yields CDR1 MDHEN and CDR2 SYDVKM. The CDR3: CASSPDSYGYTF. CDR3 bases: TGTGCCAGCAGCCCAGACAGCTATGGCTACACCTTC.

The chain recombines TRBV28 with TRBJ1-2; D unclear. Germline lookup yields CDR1 MDHEN and CDR2 SYDVKM. V was clipped by 6 bases and J by 4 bases, with 12 bases between them. This CDR3 has 13 amino acids. CDR3 residues: CASSWEATYGYTF. The CDR3 DNA is TGTGCCAGCAGCTGGGAGGCAACCTATGGCTACACCTTC.

This clone occurred a few times. The CDR3 sequence: CAISEGQDTTEAFF. CDR3 nucleotide sequence: TGTGCCATCAGTGAGGGACAGGATACTACTGAAGCTTTCTTT. The V and J genes are TRBV10-3 and TRBJ1-1; 7 positions agree with TRBD1. This CDR3 has 14 residues. Germline V lookup: CDR1 ENHRY, CDR2 SYGVKD. The V gene end was trimmed by 2 bases and the J gene end by 5 bases; junction bases not matched to a gene: 5.

The rearrangement uses TRBV27 and TRBJ2-2; possibly TRBD1 for D (6 bases). Germline-derived CDR1 and CDR2 are MNHEY and SMNVEV (reference sequence). The CDR3 sequence is 17 residues long. V was pared by 4 bases and J by 6 bases, with 21 bases between. The CDR3 loop reads CASSYYITYEGAGELFF. CDR3 DNA: TGTGCCAGCAGTTATTATATCACCTACGAGGGGGCCGGGGAGCTGTTTTTT.

J is TRBJ2-2 and V is TRBV10-2; possibly TRBD1 for D (5 bases). This CDR3 region has 13 residues. Trimming shortened V by 1 base and J by 6 bases, and 6 bases separated the two germline ends. Looked up from germline, CDR1 is WSHSY and CDR2 is SAAADI. CDR3: CASSEYRPGELFF. Here the CDR3 DNA reads TGCGCCAGCAGTGAGTACAGGCCCGGGGAGCTGTTTTTT.

This chain connects TRBV14 to TRBJ1-1; the match to TRBD1 covers 10 bases. Germline lookup yields CDR1 SGHDN and CDR2 FVKESK. CDR3 length: 13 residues. The ends lost 7 bases at V and 7 bases at J; junction bases unmatched: 6. The CDR3 spells CASTLTGGGEAFF. The DNA for the CDR3 is TGTGCCAGCACCCTGACAGGGGGCGGTGAAGCTTTCTTT.

CDR3 DNA: TGCGCCAGCAGCCAAGACCCATTCGGCTACACCTTC. Translation: CASSQDPFGYTF. The chain recombines TRBV4-1 with TRBJ1-2; D call uncertain. This CDR3 comprises 12 residues. The V end was cut by 0 bases, the J end by 8 bases, with 7 bases between. From germline, CDR1 is MGHRA and CDR2 YSYEKL.

The gene calls are TRBV12-3 or TRBV12-4 and TRBJ2-1; 9 bases agree with TRBD2. The CDR3 extends over 13 amino acids. Losses at the gene ends were 2 bases for V and 7 bases for J; bases not matched to a gene: 0. CDR3: CASSLLAGNEQFF. In DNA, the CDR3 is TGTGCCAGCAGTTTACTAGCGGGGAATGAGCAGTTCTTC.

This clone came up a few times. The CDR3 protein is CASSFMRGANYQPQHF. The CDR3 bases are TGTGCCAGCAGCTTTATGCGGGGGGCGAATTATCAGCCCCAGCATTTT. The chain links TRBV11-2 to TRBJ1-5; weak D call: TRBD1 (6 bases). CDR3 length: 16 amino acids. The germline gives CDR1 SGHAT, CDR2 FQNNGV. With 3 bases removed from V and 5 bases from J, the gap between germline ends came to 17 bases.